Listed below are T cell receptor beta chains from one sample, sequenced in a study of blood T cell repertoires in COVID-19. TCRdb keeps only in-frame clones here, not all; method: immunoSEQ multiplex PCR. The sample records around 300,000 clones, around 85% being singletons. The specimen was PBMCs or T cells enriched from blood (not recorded which). All receptors derive from a woman aged 50 to 65 who had recovered from COVID-19. Each CDR3 is given with its conserved first and last residue. The order of the fields is D gene, J gene, V gene, clone size, CDR3 protein, CDR3 DNA. The D gene is left open where the match is weak. Clone size, where shown, is once, few, many, or a class for clones that have expanded.

TRBD1	TRBJ2-2	TRBV30	.	CAWSMDRKAGELFF	TGTGCCTGGAGTATGGACAGGAAGGCCGGGGAGCTGTTTTTT
TRBD2	TRBJ2-2	TRBV27	.	CASSPGLAGVTGELFF	TGTGCCAGCAGTCCGGGACTAGCGGGGGTAACCGGGGAGCTGTTTTTT
.	TRBJ1-1	TRBV6-5	.	CASSYSMSGTEAFF	TGTGCCAGCAGTTACTCGATGTCAGGAACTGAAGCTTTCTTT
.	TRBJ1-5	TRBV2	.	CASSEHGGRGYNQPQHF	TGTGCCAGCAGCGAACACGGCGGCCGCGGCTACAATCAGCCCCAGCATTTT
TRBD2	TRBJ2-1	TRBV4-1	.	CASRKAGAGEQFF	TGCGCCAGCAGGAAAGCGGGGGCGGGTGAGCAGTTCTTC
TRBD2	TRBJ2-1	TRBV3-1/TRBV3-2	few	CASSQFPARLAGGISSYNEQFF	TGTGCCAGCAGCCAATTCCCGGCTCGACTAGCGGGAGGGATCAGCTCCTACAATGAGCAGTTCTTC
.	TRBJ2-6	TRBV6-2/TRBV6-3	.	CASSQSGDGANVLTF	TGTGCCAGCAGTCAGTCAGGGGACGGGGCCAACGTCCTGACTTTC
.	TRBJ1-2	TRBV18	.	CASSPGADYGYTF	TGTGCCAGCTCTCCAGGGGCCGACTATGGCTACACCTTC
TRBD2	TRBJ2-7	TRBV5-4	.	CASSLATGGPGDEQYF	TGTGCCAGCAGCTTGGCTACGGGGGGGCCGGGCGACGAGCAGTACTTC
.	TRBJ1-5	TRBV3-1/TRBV3-2	.	CASSQGRSNQPQHF	TGTGCCAGCAGCCAAGGTCGGAGTAATCAGCCCCAGCATTTT